This TCR beta chain was sequenced during a study of human T cells and chemical hapten exposure (dated by TCRdb to 2020 to 2023). Some background on the complete study: For sensitization, 2% DPC in acetone was applied to a 2 cm by 2 cm area of upper inner arm skin. Patch tests used Finn chambers with 0.01% DPC on the upper back, scored after 6 days by International Contact Dermatitis Research Group standards. Around 30 alopecia patients provided blood for TCR sequencing at one to four time points (pre-sensitization, 2, 6 and 24 weeks). Throughout the approximately 25-week study period, patients were also given weekly therapeutic DPC doses on the scalp. In alopecia patients, the study followed how the peripheral blood TCR repertoire changed in vivo over primary and secondary sensitization to diphenylcyclopropenone (DPC), a hapten. Alopecia areata with under or over 50% scalp involvement, alopecia totalis and alopecia universalis were represented in the patient cohort, which was mostly female. The libraries were sequenced as a pool, and the TCR yield per sample differed mostly because of small variations in library volumes within the pool. Blood samples were taken from patients before sensitization (week 0) and then at 2, 6 and about 24 weeks after DPC sensitization.

The CDR3 contains 15 residues, cysteine and phenylalanine counted. Solely the CDR3 DNA is kept, with 45 bases framed from the first base. The germline V gene encodes CDR1 MDHEN and CDR2 SYDVKM. V and J lose 2 bases and 3 bases, and a span of 14 bases separates them. In its sample, this clonotype was seen many times. Its specific antigen is unknown. The sample holds no much larger clone one base away, and base qualities are not on file. The library relied on RACE. The data were produced on a NextSeq 500. Library preparation attached unique molecular identifiers to individual cDNA molecules for quantitative, reproducible TCR counting. For every blood RNA sample, sequencing covered both the TCR alpha and TCR beta chains. The authors' analysis ran thus. A median of about 89,000 TCRs per sample was observed, with a range of 23,224 to 690,600. V, J and CDR3 annotation of the TCR reads was performed with the Decombinator software suite. Every sample was subsampled to the same number of TCRs (28,000) for the PS versus PT1 abundance plots. TCRs were defined as expanded if absent before sensitization and observed at least eight times at the 2-week time point. TCRdb cleaned the public reads at Q25 with fastp, built clones with MiXCR and kept in-frame beta chains. Records with the same CDR3 protein are collapsed into one entry carrying the most frequent genes and DNA. The V and J calls were determined by TCRdb, not by the authors. This sample gives roughly 90,000 distinct CDR3 sequences in total; approximately 10% of them show up just once. The ten largest account for approximately 1% of the sample.

The time point label for this specimen denotes: patch test 3, about 24 weeks after DPC sensitization. Interpreted using the paper, the treatment or condition label stands for: therapeutic diphenylcyclopropenone sensitization with weekly scalp DPC. Blood at each patch-test visit was drawn before the patch test was applied. To be eligible, patients had to be aged 18 to 70, diagnosed with alopecia and judged suitable for DPC therapy, while pregnant patients were excluded. Total RNA was isolated from unfractionated whole blood collected in Tempus Blood RNA tubes. Findings and caveats that apply to the study as a whole: DPC sensitization did not change the number of TCRs with a frequency above 1 in 1000, and there was no evidence of changes in global repertoire structure. All patients had alopecia, a presumed autoimmune disease, so their immune response might differ from that of healthy individuals. Significantly more large CDR3 similarity clusters were formed by expanded TCRs than by pre-sensitization or healthy control sets, consistent with antigen-driven responses. Repeated subsampling changed both the strength of the expansion versus patch-test correlation and the threshold at which that correlation became significant. The number of PT1 expanded TCRs positively correlated with patch test score, significant at thresholds 8, 16 and 32 but not 4.

This TCR was sampled from a woman aged 25 to 39 with alopecia areata. Some clones in this sample may be carry-over from other donors' samples. Here the sequenced sample was whole blood, taken in connection with sensitization to the hapten diphenylcyclopropenone (DPC). The V and J genes are TRBV28 and TRBJ2-7; a tentative D call is TRBD2 (6 bases match). At the DNA level, the sequence is TGTGCCAGCAGTTTAACGGCAGCCGGGGGCTACGAGCAGTACTTC. It translates as CASSLTAAGGYEQYF.